This T cell receptor (beta chain) was profiled in a study of T cell clonotyping in hematopoietic cell transplantation. A word on this clone: Its specificity is unknown.

CDR1 and CDR2 (germline): SGHRS, YFSETQ. The CDR3 has 14 residues. V lost 5 bases and J lost 6, with 16 bases in between. General study points: Graft donor and pretransplant recipient Inverse Simpson Index values predicted broader posttransplant TCR diversity. Pathologically expanded recipient clonotypes increased progressively from day 30 to day 180 as diversity fell. At the given depth, recipient repertoires were over 97% de novo clonotypes. CD4 and CD8 repertoire contributions could not be separated without sorting.

Profiling relied on immunoSEQ multiplex PCR, and the TCRdb table lists in-frame clones only, not all of them. The sample has around 16,000 clones; 85% to 90% are singletons. Sequences were obtained from peripheral blood mononuclear cells. The clonotype was recovered from a man aged 50-60 years in good health. Some clones in this sample may be carry-over from other donors' samples. J is TRBJ2-3 and V is TRBV5-1, with D possibly TRBD1 on 6 matching bases. The CDR3 nucleotides are TGCGCCAGCAGTTCGGGACATCTCCCCGATACGCAGTATTTT. Protein product: CASSSGHLPDTQYF.